This TCR beta chain was observed in a study of blood T cell repertoires in COVID-19. Across the study: Specimens from acute and convalescent COVID-19 originated in the United States, Italy and Spain. T cells, B-cell-depleted T cells, or PBMCs supplied cDNA or gDNA.

In germline, CDR1 is MNHEY, CDR2 SVGEGT. The CDR3 consists of 15 residues. Trimming cost V 5 bases and J 1 base, with 14 bases left between them. Source study methods: The assay estimated nucleated cells by amplifying reference gene primers. Sequenced by immunoSEQ multiplex PCR; TCRdb stores in-frame clones only, minus some. For V, J and clone size, that table is used; D and trimming come from the DNA. The sample yields about 190,000 clones, more than 60% seen once. The TCR sequence derives from a man in his fifties or sixties who had recovered from COVID-19. The sequencing input was peripheral blood. This chain connects TRBV6-2 or TRBV6-3 to TRBJ2-5; D perhaps matches TRBD2 (6 bases). This chain's CDR3 is CASSTRRDSQETQYF. CDR3 nucleotides: TGTGCCAGCAGTACAAGACGGGACTCCCAAGAGACCCAGTACTTC.